The 17 T cell receptor beta chains given below trace back to one sample, sequenced in a study of cytomegalovirus exposure and HLA in healthy donors. PCR was performed using 60 Vbeta and 13 Jbeta primers. This table comes from immunoSEQ multiplex PCR, and its TCRdb copy is limited to in-frame clones, with some not included. The repertoire holds roughly 100,000 clones, with around 9.1% as singletons. Sequencing was done on a sample of PBMCs. All receptors come from a man between 40 and 49 years old in good health and CMV-seropositive.

CDR3 amino acids: CASSEKDRGLFDETQYF. In nucleotides, the CDR3 is TGTGCCAGCAGTGAAAAGGACAGGGGGCTTTTCGACGAGACCCAGTACTTC. This chain joins TRBV6-1 and TRBJ2-5, with 11 bases identical to TRBD1. Trimming at V came to 2 bases and at J to 5 bases, leaving 10 bases not matched to a gene. Germline CDR1 reads MNHNS; CDR2 reads SASEGT. There are 17 residues in the CDR3.

CDR3 nucleotide sequence: TGTGCCAGCAGTGAACAGGGAGAGCCCCAGCATTTT. Translating gives CASSEQGEPQHF. The chain employs TRBV5-4 and TRBJ1-5, with a tentative D call TRBD1 (6 bases). This CDR3 has 12 residues. Germline V CDR1 and CDR2: SGHNT, YYREEE (reference sequence). Trimming stripped 5 bases from V and 8 bases from J, with 11 bases between. The full variable domain, completed using reference TRBV5-4 and TRBJ1-5, is ETGVTQSPTHLIKTRGQQVTLRCSSQSGHNTVSWYQQALGQGPQFIFQYYREEENGRGNFPPRFSGLQFPNYSSELNVNALELDDSALYLCASSEQGEPQHFGDGTRLSIL.

The genes are TRBV7-3 and TRBJ2-3; the D gene is possibly TRBD2 (6 bases). The germline V and J ends were trimmed by 4 bases and 2 bases, with 25 bases remaining between them. Germline V gene lookup returns CDR1 SGHTA and CDR2 FQGTGA. This CDR3 has 19 residues. The CDR3 is CASSSTLAEGPDNTDTQYF. The DNA of the CDR3 is TGTGCCAGCAGCTCAACTTTAGCGGAGGGGCCGGATAACACAGATACGCAGTATTTT.

This clone has a handful of counts. The J gene is TRBJ2-7, the V gene TRBV28; 10 bases are shared with TRBD2. With V trimmed by 7 bases and J by 7 bases, 10 bases remained unmatched. This CDR3 contains 14 residues. Germline V gene lookup returns CDR1 MDHEN and CDR2 SYDVKM. CDR3 coding DNA: TGTGCCAGCATAGGGGCTAGCGGGAGTGGGGAGCAGTACTTC. Protein: CASIGASGSGEQYF.

The V gene is TRBV19, the J gene TRBJ2-7; 8 bases map to TRBD1. This CDR3 comprises 14 residues. Trimming removed 5 bases from V and 3 bases from J; junction bases left unmatched: 6. CDR1 and CDR2 (germline): LNHDA, SQIVND (reference sequence). The CDR3 DNA follows: TGTGCCAGTAGTCCTCCGGGACAGGTCTACGAGCAGTACTTC. This encodes CASSPPGQVYEQYF.

This clone has just a few counts. The chain recombines TRBV7-8 with TRBJ2-1, with D possibly matching TRBD2 (6 bases). The CDR3 consists of 17 residues. Trimming removed 1 base from V and 2 bases from J, with 15 bases in between. Germline CDR1 SGHVS, CDR2 FQNEAQ. The CDR3, as DNA: TGTGCCAGCAGCTTAGAAGGTGGGGGGAGTCCCTACAATGAGCAGTTCTTC. Its translation is CASSLEGGGSPYNEQFF.

The V gene is TRBV28, the J gene TRBJ1-4; 9 bases fit TRBD1. CDR3 length equals 20 residues. Germline V CDR1 and CDR2: MDHEN, SYDVKM. V lost 5 bases, J lost 0 bases, and 16 bases stayed unmatched. The CDR3 loop reads CASSKGTGPFYAATNEKLFF. The CDR3 nucleotides are TGTGCCAGCAGTAAAGGGACAGGGCCTTTCTATGCCGCAACTAATGAAAAACTGTTTTTT.

The rearrangement joins TRBV28 to TRBJ1-6; TRBD1 matches 8 bases. Trimming removed 6 bases from V and 7 bases from J; junction bases left unmatched: 5. CDR3 length: 14 amino acids. Germline V gene data show CDR1 as MDHEN and CDR2 as SYDVKM. This CDR3 is CASRRQGRNSPLHF. The CDR3 coding sequence is TGTGCCAGCAGGCGACAGGGGAGGAATTCACCCCTCCACTTT.

This clone came up a few times. The chain links TRBV6-1 to TRBJ1-1, with unresolved D. The length of the CDR3 is 14 residues. The germline V gene encodes CDR1 MNHNS and CDR2 SASEGT. V shed 3 bases and J shed 0 bases, with 8 bases lying between them. Written as DNA, the CDR3 is TGTGCCAGCAGTGACACAGTGATGAACACTGAAGCTTTCTTT. This encodes CASSDTVMNTEAFF.

This chain joins TRBV6-1 and TRBJ1-2, with 9 bases lining up with TRBD1. This CDR3 region has 13 residues. V lost 8 bases to trimming and J lost 4 bases; unmatched junction nucleotides: 5. Germline CDR1 is MNHNS and CDR2 is SASEGT. The CDR3 DNA is TGTGCCAGCCGGACAGGGGAAAGCTATGGCTACACCTTC. As protein: CASRTGESYGYTF.

V and J are TRBV28 and TRBJ1-2; TRBD1 is a possible D gene (6 bases). There are 15 residues in the CDR3. The V and J ends lost 2 bases and 8 bases respectively, with 18 bases between them. The germline V gene encodes CDR1 MDHEN and CDR2 SYDVKM. The CDR3 region is CASSLRSGEIGGYTF. In nucleotides, the CDR3 is TGTGCCAGCAGTTTACGGTCAGGGGAGATTGGCGGCTACACCTTC.

The chain has TRBV5-6 and TRBJ2-7; a weak D match, TRBD2 (6 bases). Trimming pared 3 bases from V and 4 bases from J, leaving 11 bases between. Germline CDR1 and CDR2: SGHDT and YYEEEE. CDR3 length: 13 residues. The CDR3 DNA is TGTGCCAGCAGCTGGGCAGGGACTTACGAGCAGTACTTC. Amino acids: CASSWAGTYEQYF.

This clone was found a few times. Germline and junction disagree at one end, which may indicate a read error. The chain employs TRBV9 and TRBJ2-7; 8 bases match TRBD1. The CDR3 consists of 14 residues. Germline V gene data show CDR1 as SGDLS and CDR2 as YYNGEE. CDR3 bases: TGTGCCAGCAGCGCCGGGACAGGCTCCTCCGAGCAGTACTTC. Translating gives CASSAGTGSSEQYF.

This clone has more than one count but fewer than ten. This chain connects TRBV19 to TRBJ2-7; TRBD2 aligns across 9 bases. V lost 3 bases, J lost 3 bases, and 9 bases stayed unmatched. Germline lookup yields CDR1 LNHDA and CDR2 SQIVND (reference sequence). The CDR3 is made up of 16 amino acids. CDR3 DNA sequence: TGTGCCAGTAGTATTGATCGTGGACTAGCGAGCTACGAGCAGTACTTC. Protein: CASSIDRGLASYEQYF.

The table lists this clone with a few counts. The rearrangement links TRBV5-4 to TRBJ1-1, with D uncertain. Trimming cost V 3 bases and J 3 bases, with 15 bases left between them. This CDR3 has 15 amino acids. Germline V gene data show CDR1 as SGHNT and CDR2 as YYREEE (reference sequence). The CDR3 bases are TGTGCCAGCAGCTATGTAGGAAGCGGGGACACTGAAGCTTTCTTT. This gives the protein CASSYVGSGDTEAFF.

Only a few counts were recorded for this clone. The gene calls are TRBV5-4 and TRBJ2-5; no definite D call. TRBJ2-7 matches the DNA end more closely, so the J call is doubtful. This CDR3 comprises 14 residues. Per germline, CDR1 SGHNT and CDR2 YYREEE (reference sequence). CDR3 coding DNA: TGTGCCAGCAGCTTGGAATGGGGCTCCTACGAGCAGTACTTC. It translates to CASSLEWGSYEQYF.

The chain is built from TRBV15 and TRBJ2-7; 8 nucleotides line up with TRBD2. CDR1 LNHNV and CDR2 YYDKDF come from the germline V gene (reference sequence). Losses at the gene ends were 0 bases for V and 6 bases for J; bases not matched to a gene: 10. The CDR3 consists of 16 residues. The CDR3 DNA reads TGTGCCACCAGCAGAGACGGGAGGGGGGCTGTAGGCGAGCAGTACTTC. This sequence encodes CATSRDGRGAVGEQYF.